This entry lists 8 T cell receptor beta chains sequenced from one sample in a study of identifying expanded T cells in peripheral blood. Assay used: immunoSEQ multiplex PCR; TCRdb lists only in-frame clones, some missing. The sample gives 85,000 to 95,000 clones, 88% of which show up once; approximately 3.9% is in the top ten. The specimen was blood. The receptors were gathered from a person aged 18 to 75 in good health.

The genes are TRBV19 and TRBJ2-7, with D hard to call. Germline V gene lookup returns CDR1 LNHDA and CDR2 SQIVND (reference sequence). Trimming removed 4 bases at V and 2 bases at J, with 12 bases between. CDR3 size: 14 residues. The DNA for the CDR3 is TGTGCCAGTAGTAGGAAGGGTTCAACCTACGAGCAGTACTTC. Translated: CASSRKGSTYEQYF.

CDR3 in amino acids: CASTGGSEAFF. The CDR3 DNA follows: TGTGCCAGCACAGGGGGATCTGAAGCTTTCTTT. This chain uses TRBV2 with TRBJ1-1, with TRBD1 matching 7 bases. Looked up from germline, CDR1 is SNHLY and CDR2 is FYNNEI. The CDR3 totals 11 residues. The V segment lost 7 bases and the J segment 6 bases; nucleotides outside the gene matches: 2.

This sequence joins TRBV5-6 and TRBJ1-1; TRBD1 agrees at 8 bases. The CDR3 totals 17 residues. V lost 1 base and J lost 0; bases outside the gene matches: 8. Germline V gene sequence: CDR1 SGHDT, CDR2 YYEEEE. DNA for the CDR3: TGTGCCAGCAGCTTGAGGTGGACAGGGCGAATGAACACTGAAGCTTTCTTT. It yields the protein CASSLRWTGRMNTEAFF.

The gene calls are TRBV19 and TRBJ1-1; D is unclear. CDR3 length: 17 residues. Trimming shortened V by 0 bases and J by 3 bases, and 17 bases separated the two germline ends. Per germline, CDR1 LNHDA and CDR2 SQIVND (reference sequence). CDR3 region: CASSIEGGIRIYTEAFF. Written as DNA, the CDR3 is TGTGCCAGTAGTATAGAGGGAGGCATACGAATATACACTGAAGCTTTCTTT.

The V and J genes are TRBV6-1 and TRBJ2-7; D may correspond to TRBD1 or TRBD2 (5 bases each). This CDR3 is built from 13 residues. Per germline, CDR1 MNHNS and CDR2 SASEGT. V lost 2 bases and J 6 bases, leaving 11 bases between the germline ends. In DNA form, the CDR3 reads TGTGCCAGCAGTGAATTGGAGAGGGGCGAGCAGTACTTC. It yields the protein CASSELERGEQYF.

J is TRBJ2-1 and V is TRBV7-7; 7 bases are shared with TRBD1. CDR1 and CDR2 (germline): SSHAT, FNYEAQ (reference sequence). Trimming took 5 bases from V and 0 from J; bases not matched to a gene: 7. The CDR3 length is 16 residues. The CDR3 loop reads CASSQGRQGSYNEQFF. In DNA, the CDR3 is TGTGCCAGCAGCCAGGGGCGACAGGGCTCCTACAATGAGCAGTTCTTC.

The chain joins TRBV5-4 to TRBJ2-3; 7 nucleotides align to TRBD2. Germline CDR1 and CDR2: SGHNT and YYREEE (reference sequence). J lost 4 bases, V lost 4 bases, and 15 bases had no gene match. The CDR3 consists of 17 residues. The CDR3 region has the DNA TGTGCCAGCAGCCCGTCCGGGGACTATATACTCGCAGATACGCAGTATTTT. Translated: CASSPSGDYILADTQYF.

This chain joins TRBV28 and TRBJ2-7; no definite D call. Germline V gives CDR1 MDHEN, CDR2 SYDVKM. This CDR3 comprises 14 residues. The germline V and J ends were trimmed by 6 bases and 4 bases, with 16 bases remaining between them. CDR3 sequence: CASSPPYYPYEQYF. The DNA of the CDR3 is TGTGCCAGCAGCCCTCCCTATTATCCTTACGAGCAGTACTTC.